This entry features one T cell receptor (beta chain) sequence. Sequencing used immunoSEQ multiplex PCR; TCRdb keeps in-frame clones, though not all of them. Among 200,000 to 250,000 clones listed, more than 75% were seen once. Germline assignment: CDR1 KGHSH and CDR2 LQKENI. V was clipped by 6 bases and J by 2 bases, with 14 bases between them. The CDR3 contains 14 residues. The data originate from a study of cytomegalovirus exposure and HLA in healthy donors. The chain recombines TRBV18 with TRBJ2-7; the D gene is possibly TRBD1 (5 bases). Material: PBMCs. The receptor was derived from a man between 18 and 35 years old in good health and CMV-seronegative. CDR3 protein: CASSPGLGPYEQYF. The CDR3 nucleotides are TGTGCCAGCTCCCCAGGGCTCGGTCCCTACGAGCAGTACTTC.